A single sample gave rise to the 27 T cell receptor beta chains below, sequenced in a study of blood T cell repertoires in COVID-19. Only in-frame clones appear in the TCRdb table, and some are missing; sequencing was by immunoSEQ multiplex PCR. The sample lists about 150,000 clones; around 87% were seen once. Sequencing input: PBMCs or T cells enriched from blood (not recorded which). These receptors were taken from a woman aged 30 to 39 with acute COVID-19.

This clone has a handful of counts. The chain employs TRBV19 and TRBJ1-1, with 7 positions matching TRBD1. CDR1 and CDR2 from the germline V gene are LNHDA and SQIVND (reference sequence). This CDR3 is 14 amino acids long. V dropped 5 bases and J dropped 7; count of bases not matched to a gene: 10. In DNA form, the CDR3 reads TGTGCCAGTAGTGTGCCGACAGGGCCCCGTGAAGCTTTCTTT. Translating it yields CASSVPTGPREAFF.

The J gene is TRBJ2-3, the V gene TRBV5-5, with D possibly being TRBD2 (5 bases). Germline V gene lookup returns CDR1 SGHKS and CDR2 YYEKEE (reference sequence). V lost 2 bases and J lost 6, with 28 bases in between. The CDR3 has 19 amino acids. Here the CDR3 DNA reads TGTGCCAGCAGCTTCTTCCCCCAACAATCGGAGAATAGAGGGGATACGCAGTATTTT. As protein: CASSFFPQQSENRGDTQYF.

This chain links TRBV11-2 with TRBJ1-5; D not certain. The germline V and J ends were trimmed by 3 bases and 2 bases, with 11 bases remaining between them. The CDR3 is 15 amino acids. Germline V gives CDR1 SGHAT, CDR2 FQNNGV. CDR3 protein: CASSLGGRGNQPQHF. CDR3 nucleotides: TGTGCCAGCAGCTTGGGAGGGAGGGGCAATCAGCCCCAGCATTTT.

The chain combines TRBV18 with TRBJ2-7; tentative D call: TRBD1 (6 bases). The V end was cut by 6 bases, the J end by 0 bases, with 18 bases between. Per the germline V gene, CDR1 is KGHSH and CDR2 is LQKENI. This CDR3 comprises 16 residues. In DNA form, the CDR3 reads TGTGCCAGCTCGCAAACAGGGAAGGGGAGCTCCTACGAGCAGTACTTC. Amino acids: CASSQTGKGSSYEQYF. The entire variable domain, with the rest obtained from reference TRBV18 and TRBJ2-7, is as follows: NAGVMQNPRHLVRRRGQEARLRCSPMKGHSHVYWYRQLPEEGLKFMVYLQKENIIDESGMPKERFSAEFPKEGPSILRIQQVVRGDSAAYFCASSQTGKGSSYEQYFGPGTRLTVT.

V gene TRBV27 combines with J gene TRBJ2-5; 7 nucleotides align to TRBD1. From germline, CDR1 is MNHEY and CDR2 SMNVEV (reference sequence). The trim removed 4 bases at V and 2 bases at J, leaving 13 bases unmatched. The CDR3 spans 17 residues. CDR3 in amino acids: CASSSRPTGIFQETQYF. For the CDR3, the DNA is TGTGCCAGCAGTTCCCGGCCGACAGGGATTTTTCAAGAGACCCAGTACTTC.

This clone was seen repeatedly, ten times or more. The V and J genes are TRBV5-4 and TRBJ2-7; TRBD1 aligns across 8 bases. Germline trimming cut 4 bases from V and 3 bases from J; bases unmatched to any gene: 9. The V gene's germline CDR1 is SGHNT and CDR2 YYREEE (reference sequence). This CDR3 region has 15 residues. The CDR3 region is CASSTWDRPGYEQYF. The DNA of the CDR3 is TGTGCCAGCAGCACGTGGGACAGGCCTGGCTACGAGCAGTACTTC.

The V and J genes are TRBV7-8 and TRBJ1-1, with D possibly TRBD1 on 5 matching bases. Germline assignment: CDR1 SGHVS and CDR2 FQNEAQ. Trimming removed 1 base from V and 8 bases from J, with 8 bases in between. The CDR3 is 12 amino acids. The CDR3 loop is CASSLDKGEAFF. For the CDR3, the DNA is TGTGCCAGCAGCTTAGATAAGGGGGAAGCTTTCTTT.

The chain couples TRBV28 to TRBJ1-4; TRBD1 might be the D (5 bases). V gave up 3 bases and J gave up 0 bases, with 11 bases separating them. Germline CDR1 reads MDHEN; CDR2 reads SYDVKM. The CDR3 is 16 residues long. CDR3 sequence (DNA): TGTGCCAGCAGTTTGGGCGGGGCCTCAACTAATGAAAAACTGTTTTTT. This encodes CASSLGGASTNEKLFF.

The chain links TRBV10-3 to TRBJ1-2, with D maybe TRBD1 (6 bases). V lost 4 bases and J lost 4, with 10 bases in between. The CDR3 extends over 13 amino acids. Germline V lookup: CDR1 ENHRY, CDR2 SYGVKD. The CDR3: CAISADSPYGYTF. CDR3 coding DNA: TGTGCCATCAGTGCGGACAGTCCCTATGGCTACACCTTC.

Comment on this clone: One end of the junction varies from germline; a read error may be responsible. Other DNA sequences of this sample code for an identical CDR3. V usage is TRBV19 and J usage is TRBJ1-5; D is perhaps TRBD1 (6 bases). The CDR3 runs to 14 residues. The germline V gene encodes CDR1 LNHDA and CDR2 SQIVND (reference sequence). This CDR3 is CASWTAYSNQPQHF. As DNA, the CDR3 is TGTGCCAGCTGGACAGCTTATAGCAACCAGCCCCAGCATTTT.

The V gene is TRBV28, the J gene TRBJ1-1; TRBD1 is a possible D gene (5 bases). Deletions cut 0 bases from V and 6 bases from J, with 23 bases between. This CDR3 contains 18 residues. Germline values: CDR1 MDHEN, CDR2 SYDVKM. Here the CDR3 DNA reads TGTGCCAGCAGTTTATGGGCGGGACGGGAGACCCGAGACGCTGAAGCTTTCTTT. It codes for CASSLWAGRETRDAEAFF.

The V call is TRBV9, the J call TRBJ2-3; 15 nucleotides align to TRBD2. Germline V lookup: CDR1 SGDLS, CDR2 YYNGEE. The ends lost 4 bases at V and 6 bases at J; junction bases unmatched: 12. The CDR3 is 18 amino acids. In DNA, the CDR3 is TGTGCCAGCAGCCCAGAAAGAGGACTAGCGGGAGGGTCGGATACGCAGTATTTT. Translating gives CASSPERGLAGGSDTQYF.

This clone showed up just a few times. The V and J genes are TRBV27 and TRBJ1-3; D remains ambiguous. This CDR3 contains 14 residues. Germline CDR1 MNHEY, CDR2 SMNVEV (reference sequence). V lost 6 bases, J lost 1 base, and 10 bases lay in between. The CDR3 protein is CASRLTKSGNTIYF. CDR3 DNA sequence: TGTGCCAGCAGACTTACTAAATCTGGAAACACCATATATTTT.

The gene calls are TRBV7-3 and TRBJ2-1; D is undetermined. The CDR3 extends over 18 amino acids. Germline lookup yields CDR1 SGHTA and CDR2 FQGTGA. The V end was cut by 2 bases, the J end by 6 bases, with 23 bases between. CDR3 in amino acids: CASSLWSLPLSGANEQFF. The CDR3 nucleotides are TGTGCCAGCAGCTTATGGTCTCTCCCCCTTTCGGGTGCCAATGAGCAGTTCTTC.

This chain uses TRBV6-5 with TRBJ2-3, with TRBD1 identical over 9 bases. J gave up 4 bases and V 0 bases, and 2 bases lay outside the gene matches. CDR3 length equals 15 residues. CDR1 is MNHEY, CDR2 SVGAGI, per germline. The CDR3 region is CASSYSTGGADTQYF. The CDR3 nucleotides are TGTGCCAGCAGTTACTCTACAGGGGGCGCAGATACGCAGTATTTT.

This clone was found once. This sequence joins TRBV12-3 or TRBV12-4 and TRBJ2-7, with unresolved D. V was pared by 5 bases and J by 3 bases, with 5 bases between. The CDR3 extends over 11 amino acids. The CDR3 reads CASSPSYEQYF. The DNA of the CDR3 is TGTGCCAGCAGTCCGAGCTACGAGCAGTACTTC.

The chain carries TRBV7-8 and TRBJ1-2; D possibly corresponds to TRBD1 (5 bases). V dropped 4 bases and J dropped 5 bases, with 14 bases sitting between them. The CDR3 is 14 residues long. CDR1 is SGHVS and CDR2 is FQNEAQ in the germline V gene. The DNA for the CDR3 is TGTGCCAGCAGCTCCCTCGGGACTGAGTATGGCTACACCTTC. This gives the protein CASSSLGTEYGYTF.

This sequence joins TRBV7-3 and TRBJ2-1, with 8 bases that match TRBD2. Germline assignment: CDR1 SGHTA and CDR2 FQGTGA. The length of the CDR3 is 14 residues. The V gene end was trimmed by 0 bases and the J gene end by 8 bases; junction bases not matched to a gene: 3. The CDR3 DNA reads as TGTGCCAGCAGCTTAACTCTAGCGGGCGATGAGCAGTTCTTC. This codes for CASSLTLAGDEQFF.

Details on this clone: Other DNA sequences in the same sample also yield this CDR3. This chain links TRBV18 with TRBJ1-5; a weak D match, TRBD1 (6 bases). V was trimmed by 3 bases and J by 2 bases, leaving 8 bases between them. The CDR3 extends over 14 amino acids. Germline V CDR1 and CDR2: KGHSH, LQKENI. The DNA of the CDR3 is TGTGCCAGCTCACCTCCAGGGGGCAATCAGCCCCAGCATTTT. This encodes CASSPPGGNQPQHF.

J is TRBJ1-2 and V is TRBV4-3; D possibly corresponds to TRBD1 (5 bases). Trimming stripped 0 bases from V and 8 bases from J, with 16 bases between. There are 15 residues in the CDR3. Per germline, CDR1 LGHNA and CDR2 YSLEER. In nucleotides, the CDR3 is TGCGCCAGCAGCCAAGAAAGGGGACTCAACGGGGGCTACACCTTC. Protein: CASSQERGLNGGYTF.

The DNA of the CDR3 is TGTGCCAGCTCACCAGGGGCTAGCGCATCCTACGAGCAGTACTTC. It is translated as CASSPGASASYEQYF. The V and J genes are TRBV18 and TRBJ2-7; D might be TRBD2 (6 bases). CDR1 is KGHSH and CDR2 is LQKENI in the germline V gene. This CDR3 is built from 15 residues. The germline V and J ends were trimmed by 2 bases and 1 base, with 12 bases remaining between them.

This chain uses TRBV28 with TRBJ1-1; a weak D match, TRBD1 (5 bases). Trimming removed 8 bases at V and 3 bases at J, with 13 bases between. The CDR3 totals 13 residues. Germline V lookup: CDR1 MDHEN, CDR2 SYDVKM. CDR3 protein: CASGGGTDTEAFF. The DNA for the CDR3 is TGTGCCAGCGGGGGAGGCACAGACACTGAAGCTTTCTTT.

In its sample, this clone was seen once. V gene TRBV2 combines with J gene TRBJ1-4; 10 bases map to TRBD1. This CDR3 comprises 13 residues. The germline CDR1 and CDR2 sequences are SNHLY and FYNNEI. The V segment lost 8 bases and the J segment 7 bases; nucleotides outside the gene matches: 4. The CDR3 reads CASGGTGVEKLFF. CDR3 in DNA: TGTGCCAGCGGCGGGACAGGGGTTGAAAAACTGTTTTTT.

The rearrangement uses TRBV19 and TRBJ1-1; D might be TRBD1 (6 bases). The germline V and J ends were trimmed by 6 bases and 1 base, with 15 bases remaining between them. Germline loops: CDR1 LNHDA, CDR2 SQIVND (reference sequence). The CDR3 has 15 amino acids. This CDR3 is CASSQRGHKNTEAFF. CDR3 nucleotide sequence: TGTGCCAGTAGCCAGCGGGGGCATAAGAACACTGAAGCTTTCTTT.

The V and J genes are TRBV18 and TRBJ2-3; 10 bases line up with TRBD2. Germline trimming cut 0 bases from V and 6 bases from J; bases unmatched to any gene: 6. Germline V lookup: CDR1 KGHSH, CDR2 LQKENI. The CDR3 contains 16 residues. The CDR3 nucleotides read TGTGCCAGCTCACCACCGTCTAGCGGGAGTACGGATACGCAGTATTTT. Translation gives CASSPPSSGSTDTQYF. Combining the CDR3 with reference TRBV18 and TRBJ2-3 gives the whole variable domain NAGVMQNPRHLVRRRGQEARLRCSPMKGHSHVYWYRQLPEEGLKFMVYLQKENIIDESGMPKERFSAEFPKEGPSILRIQQVVRGDSAAYFCASSPPSSGSTDTQYFGPGTRLTVL.

This chain joins TRBV30 and TRBJ2-1; TRBD1 matches 7 bases. CDR3 size: 11 residues. Germline CDR1 reads GTSNPN; CDR2 reads SVGIG (reference sequence). The V and J ends lost 8 bases and 4 bases, in that order; junction bases with no gene match: 2. The CDR3 DNA reads TGTGCCGGACAGGTTTACAATGAGCAGTTCTTC. Translated: CAGQVYNEQFF. The complete variable domain, with remaining parts taken from reference TRBV30 and TRBJ2-1, reads SQTIHQWPATLVQPVGSPLSLECTVEGTSNPNLYWYRQAAGRGLQLLFYSVGIGQISSEVPQNLSASRPQDRQFILSSKKLLLSDSGFYLCAGQVYNEQFFGPGTRLTVL.

The chain has TRBV6-4 and TRBJ2-3; 7 bases match TRBD2. V shed 6 bases, J shed 2 bases, and the junction held 8 bases outside the gene matches. In germline, CDR1 is MRHNA, CDR2 SNTAGT. This CDR3 region has 15 residues. The CDR3 DNA reads TGTGCCAGCAGGTCGACTAGCTCTCCCACAGATACGCAGTATTTT. Amino acids: CASRSTSSPTDTQYF.